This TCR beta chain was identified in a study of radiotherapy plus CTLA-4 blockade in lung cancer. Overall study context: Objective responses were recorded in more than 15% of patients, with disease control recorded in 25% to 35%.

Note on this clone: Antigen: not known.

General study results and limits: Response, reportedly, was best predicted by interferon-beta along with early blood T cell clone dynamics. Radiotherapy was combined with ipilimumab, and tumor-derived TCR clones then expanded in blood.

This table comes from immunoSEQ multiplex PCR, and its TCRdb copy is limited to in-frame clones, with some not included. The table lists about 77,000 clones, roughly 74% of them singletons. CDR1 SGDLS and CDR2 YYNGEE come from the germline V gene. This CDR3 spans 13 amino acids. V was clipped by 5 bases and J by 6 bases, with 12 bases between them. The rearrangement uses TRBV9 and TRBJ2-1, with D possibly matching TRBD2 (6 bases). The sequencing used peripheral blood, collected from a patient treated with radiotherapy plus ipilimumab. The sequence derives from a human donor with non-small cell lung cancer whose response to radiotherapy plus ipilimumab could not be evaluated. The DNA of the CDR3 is TGTGCCAGCAGGCCGGAGGGAACCAATGAGCAGTTCTTC. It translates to CASRPEGTNEQFF. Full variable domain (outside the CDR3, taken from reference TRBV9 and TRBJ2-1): DSGVTQTPKHLITATGQRVTLRCSPRSGDLSVYWYQQSLDQGLQFLIQYYNGEERAKGNILERFSAQQFPDLHSELNLSSLELGDSALYFCASRPEGTNEQFFGPGTRLTVL.